The present T cell receptor beta chain was sequenced within a study of post-analysis software for immune sequencing data (dated by TCRdb to the mid-2010s). With respect to the entire study: Disease courses on record covered relapsing-remitting, secondary progressive and progressive-relapsing multiple sclerosis, though some patients had no subtype annotation. A subset of samples was prepared in parallel using single-end sample barcoding, then pooled and co-amplified after Illumina adapter ligation. The multiple sclerosis patient repertoires were compared with more than 9 previously published healthy control repertoires from donors aged 6 to 25 years.

Study-wide findings and limitations: About five TRBV segments, including TRBV5-6, TRBV5-1 and TRBV20-1, were significantly more frequent in patients than controls. The control group was slightly older than the multiple sclerosis patient group. Significantly lower normalized Chao1 diversity was found in multiple sclerosis patients than in controls, suggesting substantial peripheral T-cell clonal expansion. Direct clustering with F measure revealed strong co-clustering of samples prepared in the same batch, which led to a batch-effect correction.

Compared with germline, V lacks 4 bases and J lacks 0 bases; bases without a gene match: 7. CDR3 length: 18 amino acids, cysteine to phenylalanine. Of all the DNA, just the CDR3 is kept, 54 bases in frame from base 1. As encoded in the germline V gene, CDR1 is SGHTA while CDR2 is FQGNSA. Libraries were prepared through PCR. Sequencing instrument: Illumina HiSeq 2500. To reduce PCR and sequencing biases, unique molecular identifiers were incorporated into the TCR beta cDNA libraries. Roughly 0.5 million cDNA molecules were obtained per 1 to 10 million input T cells, so each molecule approximated one T cell. Patient libraries were prepared and sequenced with the same protocol used for the earlier healthy control dataset. Within a given batch, samples were prepared together, multiplexed and sequenced on the same HiSeq lane. The study's processing was this. Raw barcoded reads were processed with MIGEC, discarding single-read molecular identifier groups before consensus assembly and CDR3 extraction. Clonotype tables were post-analysed with VDJtools, normalizing diversity by down-sampling all datasets to the smallest sample size. In repertoire overlap clustering, CDR3 amino acid sequences, but not nucleotide sequences, were matched to correct batch-related cross-sample contamination. TCRdb handled the public reads itself, with Q25 trimming in fastp and clone calling in MiXCR, and kept productive beta chains. CDR3 protein sequences are deduplicated, and each keeps its most common genes and DNA. TCRdb's processing, not the authors', yielded these V and J calls. The sample includes hundreds of thousands of distinct CDR3 sequences, with approximately 30% observed a single time. In total, the top ten clones hold more than 0.55% of the sample.

Concerning this clonotype itself: Its antigen is currently not known. No much larger clonotype is one base removed from it; base qualities were not supplied.

To demonstrate the VDJtools post-analysis software, the study profiled TCR beta repertoires from the peripheral blood of around 13 young patients with multiple sclerosis. Multiple sclerosis patients were children and adolescents aged about 6 to 15 years. The material sequenced was blood. This clonotype originated in a girl aged 10-17 years with multiple sclerosis. In this chain, TRBV7-2 is recombined with TRBJ2-7; the central 15 bases match TRBD2. CDR3 reads: CASSWPGLAGGSSYEQYF. Read as DNA, the sequence is TGTGCCAGCAGCTGGCCGGGACTAGCGGGAGGTTCCTCCTACGAGCAGTACTTC.